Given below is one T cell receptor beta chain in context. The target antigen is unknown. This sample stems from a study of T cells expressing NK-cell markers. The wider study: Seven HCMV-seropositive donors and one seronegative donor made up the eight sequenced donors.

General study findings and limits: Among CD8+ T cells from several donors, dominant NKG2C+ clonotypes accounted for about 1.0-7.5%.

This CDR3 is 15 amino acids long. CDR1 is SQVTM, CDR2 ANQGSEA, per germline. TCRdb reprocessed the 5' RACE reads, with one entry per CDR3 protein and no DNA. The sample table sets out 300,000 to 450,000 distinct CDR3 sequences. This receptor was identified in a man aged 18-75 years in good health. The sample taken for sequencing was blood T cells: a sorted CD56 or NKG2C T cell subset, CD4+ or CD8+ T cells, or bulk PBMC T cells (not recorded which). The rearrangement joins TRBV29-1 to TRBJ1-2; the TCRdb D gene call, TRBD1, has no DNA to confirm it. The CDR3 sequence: CSVDSFRDRGYGYTF. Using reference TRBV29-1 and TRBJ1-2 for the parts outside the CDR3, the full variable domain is SAVISQKPSRDICQRGTSLTIQCQVDSQVTMMFWYRQQPGQSLTLIATANQGSEATYESGFVIDKFPISRPNLTFSTLTVSNMSPEDSSIYLCSVDSFRDRGYGYTFGSGTRLTVV.